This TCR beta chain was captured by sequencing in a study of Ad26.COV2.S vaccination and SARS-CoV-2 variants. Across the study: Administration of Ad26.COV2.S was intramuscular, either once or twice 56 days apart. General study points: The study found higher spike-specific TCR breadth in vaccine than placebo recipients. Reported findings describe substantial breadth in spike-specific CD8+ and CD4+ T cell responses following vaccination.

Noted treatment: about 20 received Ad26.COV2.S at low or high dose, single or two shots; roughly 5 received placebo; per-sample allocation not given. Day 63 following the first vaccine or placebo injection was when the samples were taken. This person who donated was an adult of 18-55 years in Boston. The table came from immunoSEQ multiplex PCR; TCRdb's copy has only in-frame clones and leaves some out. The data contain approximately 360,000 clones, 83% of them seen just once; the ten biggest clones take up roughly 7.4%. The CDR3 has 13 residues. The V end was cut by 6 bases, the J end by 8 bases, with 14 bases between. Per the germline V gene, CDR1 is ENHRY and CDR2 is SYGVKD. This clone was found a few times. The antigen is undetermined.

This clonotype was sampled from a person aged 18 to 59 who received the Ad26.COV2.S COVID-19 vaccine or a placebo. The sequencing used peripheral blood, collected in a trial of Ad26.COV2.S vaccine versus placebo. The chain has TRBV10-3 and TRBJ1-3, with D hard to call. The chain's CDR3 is CAIRLSGVDTIYF. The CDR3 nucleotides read TGTGCCATCAGGCTTTCAGGCGTGGACACCATATATTTT.